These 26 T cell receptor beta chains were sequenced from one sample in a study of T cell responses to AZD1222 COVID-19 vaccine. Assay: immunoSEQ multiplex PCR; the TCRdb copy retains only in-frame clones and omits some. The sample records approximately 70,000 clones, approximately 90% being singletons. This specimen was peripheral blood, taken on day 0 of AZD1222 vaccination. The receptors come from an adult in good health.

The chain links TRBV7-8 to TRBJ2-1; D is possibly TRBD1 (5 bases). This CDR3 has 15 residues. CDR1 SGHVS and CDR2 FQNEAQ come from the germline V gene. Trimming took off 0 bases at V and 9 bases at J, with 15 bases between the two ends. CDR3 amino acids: CASSLASGNFGEQFF. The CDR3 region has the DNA TGTGCCAGCAGCTTAGCATCAGGGAATTTTGGTGAGCAGTTCTTC.

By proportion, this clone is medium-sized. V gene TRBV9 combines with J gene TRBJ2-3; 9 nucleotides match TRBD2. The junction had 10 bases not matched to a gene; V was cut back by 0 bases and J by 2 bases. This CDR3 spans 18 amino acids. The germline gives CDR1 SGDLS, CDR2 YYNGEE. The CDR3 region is CASSVDPAGGAITDTQYF. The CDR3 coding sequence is TGTGCCAGCAGCGTAGACCCAGCGGGGGGAGCCATCACAGATACGCAGTATTTT.

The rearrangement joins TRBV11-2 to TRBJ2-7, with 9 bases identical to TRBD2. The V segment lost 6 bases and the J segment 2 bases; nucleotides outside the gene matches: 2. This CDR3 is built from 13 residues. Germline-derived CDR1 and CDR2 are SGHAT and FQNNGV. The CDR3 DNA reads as TGTGCCAGCAGTGTAGCGGGAGCCTACGAGCAGTACTTC. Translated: CASSVAGAYEQYF.

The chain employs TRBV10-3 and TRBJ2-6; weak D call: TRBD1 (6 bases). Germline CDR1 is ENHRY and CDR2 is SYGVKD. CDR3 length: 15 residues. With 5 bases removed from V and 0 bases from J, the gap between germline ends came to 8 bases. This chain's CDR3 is CAISTGISGANVLTF. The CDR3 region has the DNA TGTGCCATCAGTACAGGGATCTCTGGGGCCAACGTCCTGACTTTC.

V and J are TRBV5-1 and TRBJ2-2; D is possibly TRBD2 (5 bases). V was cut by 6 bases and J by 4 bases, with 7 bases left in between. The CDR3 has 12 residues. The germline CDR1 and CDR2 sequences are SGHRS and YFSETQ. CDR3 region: CASNEGTGELFF. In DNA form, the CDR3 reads TGCGCCAGCAACGAGGGCACCGGGGAGCTGTTTTTT.

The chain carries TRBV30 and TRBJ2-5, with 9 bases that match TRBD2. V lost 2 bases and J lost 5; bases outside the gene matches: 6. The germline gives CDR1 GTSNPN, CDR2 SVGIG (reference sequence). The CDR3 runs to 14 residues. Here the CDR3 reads CAWSRREGRETQYF. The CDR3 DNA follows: TGTGCCTGGAGTAGGCGGGAGGGGAGGGAGACCCAGTACTTC.

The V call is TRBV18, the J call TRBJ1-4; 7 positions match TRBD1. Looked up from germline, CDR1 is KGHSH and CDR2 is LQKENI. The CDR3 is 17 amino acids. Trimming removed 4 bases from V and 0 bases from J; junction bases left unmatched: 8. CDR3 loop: CASSHKGASSTNEKLFF. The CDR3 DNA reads TGTGCCAGCTCACACAAGGGGGCGTCGTCAACTAATGAAAAACTGTTTTTT.

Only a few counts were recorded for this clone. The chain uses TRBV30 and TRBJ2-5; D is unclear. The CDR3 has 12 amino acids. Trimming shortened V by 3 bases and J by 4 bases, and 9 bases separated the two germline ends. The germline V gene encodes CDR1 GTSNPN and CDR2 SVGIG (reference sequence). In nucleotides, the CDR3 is TGTGCCTGGAGAGTAGGCCTAGAGACCCAGTACTTC. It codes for CAWRVGLETQYF.

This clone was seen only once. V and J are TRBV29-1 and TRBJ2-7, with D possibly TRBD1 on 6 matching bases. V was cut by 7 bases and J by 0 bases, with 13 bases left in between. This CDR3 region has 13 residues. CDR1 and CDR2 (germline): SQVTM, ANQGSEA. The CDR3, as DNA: TGCAGCGGTGGGAACAGGGACTCCTACGAGCAGTACTTC. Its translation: CSGGNRDSYEQYF.

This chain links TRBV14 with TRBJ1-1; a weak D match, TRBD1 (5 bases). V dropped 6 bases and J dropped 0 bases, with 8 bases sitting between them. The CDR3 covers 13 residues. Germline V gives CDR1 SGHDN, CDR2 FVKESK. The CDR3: CASSGQVNTEAFF. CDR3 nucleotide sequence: TGTGCCAGCAGTGGACAAGTGAACACTGAAGCTTTCTTT. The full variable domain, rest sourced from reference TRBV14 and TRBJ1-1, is EAGVTQFPSHSVIEKGQTVTLRCDPISGHDNLYWYRRVMGKEIKFLLHFVKESKQDESGMPNNRFLAERTGGTYSTLKVQPAELEDSGVYFCASSGQVNTEAFFGQGTRLTVV.

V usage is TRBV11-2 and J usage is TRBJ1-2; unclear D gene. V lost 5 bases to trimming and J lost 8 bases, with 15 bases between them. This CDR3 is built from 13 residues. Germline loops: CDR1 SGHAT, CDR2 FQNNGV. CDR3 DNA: TGTGCCAGCAGCCCGAGCCAAACGGAGGGCTACACCTTC. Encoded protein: CASSPSQTEGYTF.

This CDR3 reads CASSLSHYGYTF. CDR3 in DNA: TGTGCCAGCAGCTTGTCTCACTATGGCTACACCTTC. The chain is built from TRBV3-1 (or the pseudogene TRBV3-2) and TRBJ1-2; D call uncertain. The CDR3 has 12 residues. CDR1 is LGHDT, CDR2 YNNKEL, per germline (reference sequence). V was shortened by 5 bases and J by 3 bases, with 7 bases between the two germline ends.

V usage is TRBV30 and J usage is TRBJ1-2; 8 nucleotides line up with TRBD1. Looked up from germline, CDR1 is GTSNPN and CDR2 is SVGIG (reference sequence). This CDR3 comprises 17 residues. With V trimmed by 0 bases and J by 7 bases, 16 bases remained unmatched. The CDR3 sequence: CAWSVGAGGLDLFGYTF. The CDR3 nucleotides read TGTGCCTGGAGTGTAGGGGCAGGGGGCCTGGACCTTTTTGGCTACACCTTC.

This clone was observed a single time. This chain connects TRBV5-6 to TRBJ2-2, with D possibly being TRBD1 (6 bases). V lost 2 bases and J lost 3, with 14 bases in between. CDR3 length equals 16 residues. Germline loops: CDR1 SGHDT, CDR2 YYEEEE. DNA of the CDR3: TGTGCCAGCAGCTTAAAGTGGGGGCGGGACACCGGGGAGCTGTTTTTT. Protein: CASSLKWGRDTGELFF.

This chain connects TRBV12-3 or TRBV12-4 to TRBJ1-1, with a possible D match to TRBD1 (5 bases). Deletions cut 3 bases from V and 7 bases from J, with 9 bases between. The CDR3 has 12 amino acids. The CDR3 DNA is TGTGCCAGCAGTTTTGGGGGGGTTGAAGCTTTCTTT. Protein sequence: CASSFGGVEAFF.

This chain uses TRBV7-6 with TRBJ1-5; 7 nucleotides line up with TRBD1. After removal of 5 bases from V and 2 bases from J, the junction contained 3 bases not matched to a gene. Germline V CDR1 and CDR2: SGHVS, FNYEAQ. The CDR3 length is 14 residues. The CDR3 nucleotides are TGTGCCAGCAGCCACGGGACAGGCAATCAGCCCCAGCATTTT. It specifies CASSHGTGNQPQHF.

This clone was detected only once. CDR3 region: CASSKLGLPSYEQYF. The DNA for the CDR3 is TGTGCCAGCAGCAAACTCGGACTGCCGTCCTACGAGCAGTACTTC. The chain employs TRBV21-1 and TRBJ2-7; the DNA was not used to check the table's D call, TRBD2. TRBV21-1 is a pseudogene locus. CDR3 length: 15 amino acids.

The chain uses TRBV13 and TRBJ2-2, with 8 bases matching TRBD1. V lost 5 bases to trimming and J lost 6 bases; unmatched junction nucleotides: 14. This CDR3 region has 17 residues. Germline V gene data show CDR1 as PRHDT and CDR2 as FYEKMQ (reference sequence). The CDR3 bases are TGTGCCAGCAGCCTAAAAGCAGGGGGCTTAGACGCCGGGGAGCTGTTTTTT. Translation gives CASSLKAGGLDAGELFF.

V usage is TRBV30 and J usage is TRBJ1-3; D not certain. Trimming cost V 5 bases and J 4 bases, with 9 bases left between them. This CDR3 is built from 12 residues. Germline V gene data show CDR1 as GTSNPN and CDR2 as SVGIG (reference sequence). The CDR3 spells CAWSPQGNTIYF. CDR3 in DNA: TGTGCCTGGTCCCCCCAGGGAAACACCATATATTTT.

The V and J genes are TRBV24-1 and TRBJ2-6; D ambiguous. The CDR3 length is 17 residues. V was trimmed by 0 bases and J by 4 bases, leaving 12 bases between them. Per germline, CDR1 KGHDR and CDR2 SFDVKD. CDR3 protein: CATSDLPHNGGANVLTF. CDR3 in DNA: TGTGCCACCAGTGATTTGCCTCATAATGGAGGGGCCAACGTCCTGACTTTC.

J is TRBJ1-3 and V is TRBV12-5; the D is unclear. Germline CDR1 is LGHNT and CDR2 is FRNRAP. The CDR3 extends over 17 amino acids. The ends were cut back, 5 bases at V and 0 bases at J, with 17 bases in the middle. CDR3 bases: TGTGCTAGTGGTCCACTTCGGGTAGGAAGCTCTGGAAACACCATATATTTT. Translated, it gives CASGPLRVGSSGNTIYF.

The CDR3 DNA reads as TGCAGTGCGAGTCCGACTAGCCTCACAGATACGCAGTATTTT. Translating gives CSASPTSLTDTQYF. This chain links TRBV20-1 with TRBJ2-3; 7 nucleotides agree with TRBD2. Germline V CDR1 and CDR2: DFQATT, SNEGSKA (reference sequence). The trim removed 6 bases at V and 2 bases at J, leaving 8 bases unmatched. CDR3 length: 14 residues.

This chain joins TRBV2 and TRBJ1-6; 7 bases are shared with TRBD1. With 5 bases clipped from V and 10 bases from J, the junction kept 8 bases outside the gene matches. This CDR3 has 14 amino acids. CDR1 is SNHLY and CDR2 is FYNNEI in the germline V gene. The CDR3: CASSLGQQGSPLHF. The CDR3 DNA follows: TGTGCCAGCAGTTTGGGACAGCAGGGATCACCCCTCCACTTT.

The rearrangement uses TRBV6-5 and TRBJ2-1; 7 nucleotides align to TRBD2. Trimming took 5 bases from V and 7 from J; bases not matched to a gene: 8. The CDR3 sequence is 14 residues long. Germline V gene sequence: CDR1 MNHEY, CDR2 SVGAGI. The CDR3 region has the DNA TGTGCCAGCAGTCCTAATCCGGGAGGTAATGAGCAGTTCTTC. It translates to CASSPNPGGNEQFF.

The chain's CDR3 is CASRGSPSDEAFF. Here the CDR3 DNA reads TGTGCCAGCAGGGGGTCCCCTTCAGATGAAGCTTTCTTT. This chain links TRBV28 with TRBJ1-1; D is uncertain. Germline V gene sequence: CDR1 MDHEN, CDR2 SYDVKM. Trimming removed 6 bases at V and 7 bases at J, with 15 bases between. The CDR3 contains 13 residues.

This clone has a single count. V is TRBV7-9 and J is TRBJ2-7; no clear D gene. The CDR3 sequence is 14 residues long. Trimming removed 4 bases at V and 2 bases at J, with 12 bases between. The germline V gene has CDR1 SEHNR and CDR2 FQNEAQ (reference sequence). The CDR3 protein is CASSYDGSAYEQYF. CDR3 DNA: TGTGCCAGCAGCTACGACGGATCAGCCTACGAGCAGTACTTC.